The 30 T cell receptor beta chains listed next were all sequenced from one sample in a study of shared clonotypes between healthy human individuals (dated by TCRdb to about 2020). For the CD8 naive samples, CD45RO-negative cells were positively selected for CCR7, yielding a CD45RA+CCR7+ population from which TemRA cells were excluded. The receptor library was made with the immunoSEQ multiplex PCR assay. The clones in this table, taken by TCRdb from immuneACCESS, are in-frame only. Not every clone is retained; where verified, under half of the shortfall comes from an unresolved V gene, and the cause of the rest is unknown. This sample lists under 1 million clones; around 96% were detected once. The ten most abundant clones make up over 0.2% of the sample. Sequencing input: naive CD8+ T cells sorted from blood. Read against the paper, the sample's cell subset or site label means: CD45RA+CCR7+. Every receptor here comes from a man aged 25 to 45 in good health.

In its sample, this clone was seen once. The CDR3 loop reads CASSEITRLTTDTQYF. Here the CDR3 DNA reads TGTGCCAGTAGCGAAATAACACGGTTGACCACAGATACGCAGTATTTT. The chain recombines TRBV19 with TRBJ2-3, with unresolved D. The CDR3 contains 16 residues. Germline V gene data show CDR1 as LNHDA and CDR2 as SQIVND (reference sequence). V lost 6 bases and J 2 bases, leaving 18 bases between the germline ends.

V gene TRBV5-4 combines with J gene TRBJ2-7, with D possibly TRBD1 on 6 matching bases. V was pared by 4 bases and J by 0 bases, with 14 bases between. Germline V lookup: CDR1 SGHNT, CDR2 YYREEE (reference sequence). The CDR3 length is 15 residues. Written as DNA, the CDR3 is TGTGCCAGCAGCGCGACAGGTAGCGCCTCCTACGAGCAGTACTTC. Its protein product is CASSATGSASYEQYF.

This chain uses TRBV11-2 with TRBJ1-2; D call uncertain. This CDR3 contains 13 residues. Germline values: CDR1 SGHAT, CDR2 FQNNGV. The V gene lost 0 bases and the J gene lost 2 bases, with 4 bases spanning the gap. CDR3 nucleotides: TGTGCCAGCAGCTTAGACCGGAACTATGGCTACACCTTC. It specifies CASSLDRNYGYTF.

V and J are TRBV2 and TRBJ2-5; D perhaps matches TRBD2 (5 bases). This CDR3 spans 15 amino acids. V was shortened by 1 base and J by 5 bases, with 14 bases between the two germline ends. The germline V gene has CDR1 SNHLY and CDR2 FYNNEI. The CDR3 region is CASSEVPGIGETQYF. The CDR3, as DNA: TGTGCCAGCAGTGAAGTTCCCGGGATCGGGGAGACCCAGTACTTC.

V is TRBV7-6 and J is TRBJ1-4; no reliable D call. The CDR3 consists of 14 residues. V was trimmed by 1 base and J by 4 bases, leaving 7 bases between them. Looked up from germline, CDR1 is SGHVS and CDR2 is FNYEAQ. CDR3 loop: CASSLGNFNEKLFF. CDR3 nucleotides: TGTGCCAGCAGCTTAGGGAATTTTAATGAAAAACTGTTTTTT.

The chain has TRBV10-2 and TRBJ2-1; D might be TRBD1 or TRBD2, each matching 7 bases. The CDR3 consists of 15 residues. Looked up from germline, CDR1 is WSHSY and CDR2 is SAAADI. V was cut by 4 bases and J by 8 bases, with 18 bases left in between. CDR3 in DNA: TGCGCCAGCAGTGCCCCCGCCCAGGGGGGGGATGAGCAGTTCTTC. It specifies CASSAPAQGGDEQFF.

This chain uses TRBV7-9 with TRBJ2-5; D is unclear. V was trimmed by 5 bases and J by 3 bases, leaving 4 bases between them. There are 11 residues in the CDR3. The germline V gene encodes CDR1 SEHNR and CDR2 FQNEAQ (reference sequence). The CDR3 DNA reads TGTGCCAGCAGCAATGAAGAGACCCAGTACTTC. Amino acid sequence: CASSNEETQYF.

The chain links TRBV6-5 to TRBJ1-3; D unresolved. Germline V gene sequence: CDR1 MNHEY, CDR2 SVGAGI. V lost 0 bases to trimming and J lost 2 bases, with 8 bases between them. This CDR3 is built from 15 residues. CDR3 nucleotides: TGTGCCAGCAGTTACTCCCCAGCGACTGGAAACACCATATATTTT. It translates to CASSYSPATGNTIYF.

CDR3 in DNA: TGTGCCAGCAGTCTGCGGACAGGGACCTACGAGCAGTACTTC. This encodes CASSLRTGTYEQYF. The rearrangement links TRBV28 to TRBJ2-7, with TRBD1 matching 8 bases. This CDR3 is built from 14 residues. Germline-derived CDR1 and CDR2 are MDHEN and SYDVKM. Trimming at V came to 5 bases and at J to 2 bases, leaving 5 bases not matched to a gene. Using reference TRBV28 and TRBJ2-7 for the parts outside the CDR3, the full variable domain is DVKVTQSSRYLVKRTGEKVFLECVQDMDHENMFWYRQDPGLGLRLIYFSYDVKMKEKGDIPEGYSVSREKKERFSLILESASTNQTSMYLCASSLRTGTYEQYFGPGTRLTVT.

The rearrangement links TRBV30 to TRBJ2-5; 12 bases fit TRBD2. Germline lookup yields CDR1 GTSNPN and CDR2 SVGIG (reference sequence). This CDR3 region has 14 residues. The trim removed 5 bases at V and 3 bases at J, leaving 4 bases unmatched. CDR3 DNA sequence: TGTGCCTGGTCCAGACTAGCGGGAGAAGAGACCCAGTACTTC. Translated, it gives CAWSRLAGEETQYF.

The V gene is TRBV10-1, the J gene TRBJ2-7; unclear D gene. With 0 bases removed from V and 12 bases from J, the gap between germline ends came to 12 bases. CDR1 WNHNN and CDR2 SYGVQD come from the germline V gene (reference sequence). This CDR3 contains 12 residues. CDR3 sequence (DNA): TGCGCCAGCAGTGAGTCTTTAGGGTTTTTGTACTTC. Translated, it gives CASSESLGFLYF.

V gene TRBV11-2 combines with J gene TRBJ1-5, with a tentative D call TRBD1 (5 bases). Trimming pared 5 bases from V and 4 bases from J, leaving 6 bases between. Germline V CDR1 and CDR2: SGHAT, FQNNGV. The CDR3 has 12 amino acids. CDR3: CASSAGNQPQHF. CDR3 nucleotide sequence: TGTGCCAGCAGCGCAGGGAATCAGCCCCAGCATTTT. Variable domain in full (rest from reference TRBV11-2 and TRBJ1-5): EAGVAQSPRYKIIEKRQSVAFWCNPISGHATLYWYQQILGQGPKLLIQFQNNGVVDDSQLPKDRFSAERLKGVDSTLKIQPAKLEDSAVYLCASSAGNQPQHFGDGTRLSIL.

This rearrangement joins TRBV5-6 to TRBJ2-7, with 9 nucleotides matching TRBD2. CDR1 SGHDT and CDR2 YYEEEE come from the germline V gene. V dropped 1 base and J dropped 4; count of bases not matched to a gene: 3. There are 14 residues in the CDR3. Written as DNA, the CDR3 is TGTGCCAGCAGCTTGTCGCTAGCGGGGTACGAGCAGTACTTC. Its protein is CASSLSLAGYEQYF.

The chain couples TRBV4-1 to TRBJ1-5, with D hard to call. CDR1 and CDR2 from the germline V gene are MGHRA and YSYEKL. V lost 0 bases, J lost 1 base, and 16 bases lay in between. The CDR3 has 18 amino acids. Here the CDR3 reads CASSQERPQVTSNQPQHF. CDR3 nucleotide sequence: TGCGCCAGCAGCCAAGAAAGGCCTCAGGTGACGAGCAATCAGCCCCAGCATTTT.

The rearrangement joins TRBV7-6 to TRBJ1-3; D remains ambiguous. Germline assignment: CDR1 SGHVS and CDR2 FNYEAQ. V was clipped by 4 bases and J by 1 base, with 14 bases between them. The CDR3 length is 16 residues. CDR3 coding DNA: TGTGCCAGCAGCTCGACACCGCGTCCTTCTGGAAACACCATATATTTT. Residues: CASSSTPRPSGNTIYF.

Worth noting for this clone: The same CDR3 also results from other DNA sequences found in this sample. J is TRBJ2-3 and V is TRBV7-9; D uncertain. The CDR3 totals 13 residues. Germline V gives CDR1 SEHNR, CDR2 FQNEAQ (reference sequence). The V end lost 5 bases, the J end lost 0 bases, and 6 bases lay between the germline ends. CDR3 in DNA: TGTGCCAGCAGCCCATCTAGCACAGATACGCAGTATTTT. Protein: CASSPSSTDTQYF. The full variable domain, rest sourced from reference TRBV7-9 and TRBJ2-3, is DTGVSQNPRHKITKRGQNVTFRCDPISEHNRLYWYRQTLGQGPEFLTYFQNEAQLEKSRLLSDRFSAERPKGSFSTLEIQRTEQGDSAMYLCASSPSSTDTQYFGPGTRLTVL.

The rearrangement links TRBV11-2 to TRBJ2-1, with no clear D. The germline gives CDR1 SGHAT, CDR2 FQNNGV. V was trimmed by 3 bases and J by 1 base, leaving 1 base between them. The CDR3 totals 12 residues. The CDR3 is CASSFSYNEQFF. CDR3 DNA: TGTGCCAGCAGCTTTTCCTACAATGAGCAGTTCTTC.

The gene calls are TRBV27 and TRBJ2-5, with a possible D match to TRBD2 (6 bases). The V end lost 6 bases, the J end lost 7 bases, and 9 bases lay between the germline ends. The CDR3 sequence is 11 residues long. The germline V gene encodes CDR1 MNHEY and CDR2 SMNVEV (reference sequence). CDR3 nucleotides: TGTGCCAGCAGCACCGGGAGGACCCAGTACTTC. Its translation: CASSTGRTQYF.

The chain combines TRBV7-7 with TRBJ2-2; 9 bases agree with TRBD2. The CDR3 is made up of 15 amino acids. Germline lookup yields CDR1 SSHAT and CDR2 FNYEAQ (reference sequence). J was trimmed by 7 bases and V by 5 bases; bases with no gene match: 8. Here the CDR3 reads CASSVSGSDGGELFF. The CDR3 region has the DNA TGTGCCAGCAGCGTTAGCGGGAGTGATGGCGGGGAGCTGTTTTTT.

The chain combines TRBV9 with TRBJ2-2, with 11 bases lining up with TRBD2. This CDR3 comprises 18 residues. The germline V gene has CDR1 SGDLS and CDR2 YYNGEE. Trimming cost V 1 base and J 4 bases; bases outside gene matches: 9. The CDR3 bases are TGTGCCAGCAGCGTAATCCCCAAACTAGCGGGAGCCACCGGGGAGCTGTTTTTT. Its protein product is CASSVIPKLAGATGELFF.

The V gene is TRBV6-5, the J gene TRBJ1-5, with a tentative D call TRBD1 (5 bases). Trimming cost V 5 bases and J 0 bases, with 11 bases left between them. The germline V gene encodes CDR1 MNHEY and CDR2 SVGAGI. The CDR3 loop spans 15 amino acids. In DNA, the CDR3 is TGTGCCAGCAGTATCGGACACTATAGCAATCAGCCCCAGCATTTT. This translates into CASSIGHYSNQPQHF.

The chain employs TRBV28 and TRBJ1-2; no firm D call. Germline V lookup: CDR1 MDHEN, CDR2 SYDVKM. This CDR3 has 15 residues. With 3 bases removed from V and 8 bases from J, the gap between germline ends came to 19 bases. CDR3 sequence (DNA): TGTGCCAGCAGTTTTCGTTTTGGAGTCCCTCCCGGCTACACCTTC. This gives the protein CASSFRFGVPPGYTF.

The rearrangement joins TRBV27 to TRBJ1-5; tentative D call: TRBD1 (5 bases). V lost 6 bases to trimming and J lost 1 base, with 19 bases between them. This CDR3 has 17 residues. CDR1 is MNHEY, CDR2 SMNVEV, per germline (reference sequence). The CDR3 loop reads CASRPLLGEISNQPQHF. The CDR3 DNA reads TGTGCCAGCAGACCATTACTAGGGGAAATAAGCAATCAGCCCCAGCATTTT.

This chain connects TRBV7-9 to TRBJ2-7, with TRBD2 identical over 14 bases. The germline V gene has CDR1 SEHNR and CDR2 FQNEAQ (reference sequence). Unmatched junction bases numbered 5, after V lost 11 bases and J lost 2 bases. The CDR3 runs 14 residues. The CDR3 loop reads CAGGLAGGAYEQYF. In DNA form, the CDR3 reads TGTGCCGGAGGACTAGCGGGAGGTGCCTACGAGCAGTACTTC.

The chain is built from TRBV14 and TRBJ2-1; TRBD1 matches 10 bases. The junction had 10 bases not matched to a gene; V was cut back by 8 bases and J by 6 bases. The CDR3 length is 15 residues. The germline CDR1 and CDR2 sequences are SGHDN and FVKESK. The CDR3 nucleotides are TGTGCCAGCGGGTCGACAGGGGGCTTTCTCAATGAGCAGTTCTTC. Its protein is CASGSTGGFLNEQFF.

The chain has TRBV6-5 and TRBJ2-7; 9 bases are shared with TRBD1. CDR3 length: 16 amino acids. Germline V CDR1 and CDR2: MNHEY, SVGAGI. J lost 3 bases, V lost 0 bases, and 6 bases had no gene match. The CDR3 protein is CASSYSSGTGHYEQYF. CDR3 coding DNA: TGTGCCAGCAGTTACTCCTCCGGGACAGGGCACTACGAGCAGTACTTC.

This sequence joins TRBV5-1 and TRBJ2-7; D ambiguous. The CDR3 contains 13 residues. Deletions cut 5 bases from V and 0 bases from J, with 9 bases between. Per germline, CDR1 SGHRS and CDR2 YFSETQ. The CDR3 protein is CASRLQISYEQYF. CDR3 nucleotides: TGCGCCAGCAGGTTACAGATCTCCTACGAGCAGTACTTC.

This chain joins TRBV2 and TRBJ2-3; a possible D gene is TRBD2 (6 bases). Trimming took off 10 bases at V and 4 bases at J, with 24 bases between the two ends. Germline CDR1 SNHLY, CDR2 FYNNEI. This CDR3 has 16 residues. The CDR3 here is CATNAGTDTRPDTQYF. The CDR3 DNA is TGTGCCACCAATGCCGGGACTGACACCAGGCCAGATACGCAGTATTTT.

The V gene is TRBV18, the J gene TRBJ2-1; D is perhaps TRBD2 (6 bases). The CDR3 has 16 residues. Between the trimmed V and J ends, which lost 6 bases and 4 bases, there was a span of 19 bases. Germline V CDR1 and CDR2: KGHSH, LQKENI. The CDR3: CASSPGGIYTYNEQFF. The CDR3 coding sequence is TGTGCCAGCTCCCCGGGCGGGATTTATACTTACAATGAGCAGTTCTTC.

CDR3 sequence (DNA): TGTGCCTGGGGACAGGTGGATCACTCCTACGAGCAGTACTTC. Translating it yields CAWGQVDHSYEQYF. This chain connects TRBV30 to TRBJ2-7; TRBD1 agrees at 7 bases. Germline CDR1 reads GTSNPN; CDR2 reads SVGIG (reference sequence). V lost 5 bases and J lost 0; bases outside the gene matches: 7. The CDR3 extends over 14 amino acids.